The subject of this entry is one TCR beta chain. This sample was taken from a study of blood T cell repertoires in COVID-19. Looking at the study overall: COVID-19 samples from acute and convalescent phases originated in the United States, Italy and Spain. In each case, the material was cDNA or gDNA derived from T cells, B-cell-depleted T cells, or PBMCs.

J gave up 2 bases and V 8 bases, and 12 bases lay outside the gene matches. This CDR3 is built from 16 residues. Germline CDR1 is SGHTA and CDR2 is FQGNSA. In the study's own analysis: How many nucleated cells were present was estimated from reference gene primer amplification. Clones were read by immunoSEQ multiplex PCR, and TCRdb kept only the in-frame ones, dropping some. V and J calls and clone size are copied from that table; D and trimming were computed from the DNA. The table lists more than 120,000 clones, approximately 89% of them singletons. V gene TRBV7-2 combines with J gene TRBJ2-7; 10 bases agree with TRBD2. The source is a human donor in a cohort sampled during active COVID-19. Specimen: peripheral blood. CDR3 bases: TGTGCCAGCCAAGCTTATGGACTAGCGGTGACCTACGAGCAGTACTTC. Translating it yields CASQAYGLAVTYEQYF. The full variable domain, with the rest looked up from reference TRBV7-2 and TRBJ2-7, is GAGVSQSPSNKVTEKGKDVELRCDPISGHTALYWYRQSLGQGLEFLIYFQGNSAPDKSGLPSDRFSAERTGGSVSTLTIQRTQQEDSAVYLCASQAYGLAVTYEQYFGPGTRLTVT.